This TCR beta chain was obtained from a study of blood T cell repertoires in COVID-19. In the original processing: The assay estimated nucleated cells by amplifying reference gene primers. Only in-frame clones appear in the TCRdb table, and some are missing; sequencing was by immunoSEQ multiplex PCR. V and J calls and clone size follow that table, whereas D and trimming were derived from the DNA. The profile shows 150,000 to 200,000 clones, roughly 88% of them singletons. This CDR3 contains 17 residues. Germline V gene lookup returns CDR1 LGHNT and CDR2 FRNRAP. Trimming cost V 0 bases and J 1 base, with 15 bases left between them.

This receptor was obtained from an older man who had been exposed to COVID-19. J is TRBJ1-1 and V is TRBV12-5, with D perhaps matching TRBD1 (6 bases). The sample comprised PBMCs or T cells enriched from blood (not recorded which). The CDR3 reads CASGLVKGGLGNTEAFF. The CDR3 DNA sequence: TGTGCTAGTGGTTTGGTCAAAGGGGGACTAGGGAACACTGAAGCTTTCTTT.